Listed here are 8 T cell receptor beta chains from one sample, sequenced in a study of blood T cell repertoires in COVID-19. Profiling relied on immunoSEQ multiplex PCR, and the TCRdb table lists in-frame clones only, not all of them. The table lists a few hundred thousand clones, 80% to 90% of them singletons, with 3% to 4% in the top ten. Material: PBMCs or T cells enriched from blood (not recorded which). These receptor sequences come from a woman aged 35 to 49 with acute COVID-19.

The CDR3 sequence is CASSPGQGAVTEAFF. The CDR3 DNA reads TGTGCCAGCAGTCCGGGACAGGGGGCGGTTACTGAAGCTTTCTTT. The chain combines TRBV28 with TRBJ1-1; 12 bases line up with TRBD1. CDR1 MDHEN and CDR2 SYDVKM come from the germline V gene. After removal of 5 bases from V and 5 bases from J, the junction contained 6 bases not matched to a gene. CDR3 length equals 15 residues.

This chain's CDR3 is CASQKQGPTDTQYF. The DNA for the CDR3 is TGTGCCAGTCAAAAACAGGGACCCACAGATACGCAGTATTTT. The V call is TRBV28, the J call TRBJ2-3, with a weak D call TRBD1 (6 bases). There are 14 residues in the CDR3. The germline V gene encodes CDR1 MDHEN and CDR2 SYDVKM. The V end was cut by 9 bases, the J end by 2 bases, with 15 bases between.

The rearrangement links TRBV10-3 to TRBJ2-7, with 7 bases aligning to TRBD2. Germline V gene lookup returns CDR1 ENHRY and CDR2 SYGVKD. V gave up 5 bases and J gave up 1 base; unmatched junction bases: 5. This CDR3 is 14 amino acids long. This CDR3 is CAISQGDYSYEQYF. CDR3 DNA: TGTGCCATCAGTCAAGGGGACTATTCCTACGAGCAGTACTTC.

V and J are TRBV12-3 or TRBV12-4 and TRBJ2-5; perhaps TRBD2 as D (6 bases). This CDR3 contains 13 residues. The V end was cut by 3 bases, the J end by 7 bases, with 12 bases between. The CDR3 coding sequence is TGTGCCAGCAGTTTCGGGAGCTCGAGGACCCAGTACTTC. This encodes CASSFGSSRTQYF.

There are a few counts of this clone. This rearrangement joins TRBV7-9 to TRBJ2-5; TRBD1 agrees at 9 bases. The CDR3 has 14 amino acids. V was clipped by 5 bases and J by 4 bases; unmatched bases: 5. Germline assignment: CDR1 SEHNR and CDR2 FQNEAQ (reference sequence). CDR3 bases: TGTGCCAGCAGCACGGGACAGGGTGTAGAGACCCAGTACTTC. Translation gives CASSTGQGVETQYF.

The CDR3 here is CAISPSGSSYEQYF. The CDR3 nucleotides read TGTGCCATCAGTCCTAGCGGGAGCTCCTACGAGCAGTACTTC. The rearrangement uses TRBV10-3 and TRBJ2-7; 10 nucleotides line up with TRBD2. Trimming cost V 5 bases and J 0 bases; bases outside gene matches: 1. CDR1 and CDR2 (germline): ENHRY, SYGVKD. CDR3 size: 14 residues.

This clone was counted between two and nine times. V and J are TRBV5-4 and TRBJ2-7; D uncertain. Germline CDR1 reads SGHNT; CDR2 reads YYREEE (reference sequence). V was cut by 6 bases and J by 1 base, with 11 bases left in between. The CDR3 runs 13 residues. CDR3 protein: CASTSPGSYEQYF. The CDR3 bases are TGTGCCAGCACCTCCCCCGGGTCCTACGAGCAGTACTTC.

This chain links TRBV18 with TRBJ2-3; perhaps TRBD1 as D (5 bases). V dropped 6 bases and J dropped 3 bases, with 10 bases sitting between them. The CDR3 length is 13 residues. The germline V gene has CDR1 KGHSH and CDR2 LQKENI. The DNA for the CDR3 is TGTGCCAGCTCGCCGACAGTGACAGATACGCAGTATTTT. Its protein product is CASSPTVTDTQYF.